This T cell receptor beta chain was observed in a study of T cell repertoires in cytomegalovirus infection. Findings of the study overall: HLA-C-restricted CMV-specific TCR beta clonotypes prevailed in the ex vivo response.

TCRdb reprocessed the reads via MiXCR and lists one record per CDR3 protein. The profile shows about 890,000 distinct CDR3 sequences, approximately 32% of them singletons. With regard to this clonotype: Antigen unknown.

The receptor comes from a human donor in good health (CMV status not recorded). Some clones in this sample may be carry-over from other donors' samples. Sample: cultured CD8+ T cells from PBMCs, taken from culture after CMV antigen stimulation.

The CDR3, as DNA: TGTGCCAGCAGCGACCTTCACCCCCCGACAGGGGATGGCAATCAGCCCCAGCATTTT. This encodes CASSDLHPPTGDGNQPQHF. The V and J genes are TRBV6-1 and TRBJ1-5; 8 positions match TRBD1. The ends lost 6 bases at V and 2 bases at J; junction bases unmatched: 18. The CDR3 covers 19 residues. Germline assignment: CDR1 MNHNS and CDR2 SASEGT.